Below, one TCR beta chain is given with its context. Its antigen is unknown. CD45RO-negative, CCR7-positively selected cells formed the naive CD8 fraction, excluding terminally differentiated effector memory CD45RA+ cells. Germline-derived CDR1 and CDR2 are SEHNR and FQNEAQ (reference sequence). V was shortened by 4 bases and J by 0 bases, with 16 bases between the two germline ends. CDR3 length: 16 residues. This sample stems from a study of shared clonotypes between healthy human individuals. Overall study results and limits: Naive subsets typically showed greater estimated richness than memory subsets. Shared clonotypes: about 5% naive CD4, about 3.3% naive CD8, 2.3% memory CD4, approximately 0.4% memory CD8.

An even split of each subset's genomic DNA across several immunoSEQ plates was performed. Only in-frame clones appear in the TCRdb table, and some are missing; sequencing was by immunoSEQ multiplex PCR. This sample has hundreds of thousands of clones, with 92% found just once. The rearrangement uses TRBV7-9 and TRBJ2-7, with unresolved D. Material for sequencing was naive CD8+ T cells sorted from blood. This TCR came from a man aged 30 to 45 in good health. This chain's CDR3 is CASSSLGGRVSYEQYF. The CDR3 DNA sequence: TGTGCCAGCAGCTCCCTTGGCGGACGGGTCTCCTACGAGCAGTACTTC. The variable domain in full, with the rest retrieved from reference TRBV7-9 and TRBJ2-7, is DTGVSQNPRHKITKRGQNVTFRCDPISEHNRLYWYRQTLGQGPEFLTYFQNEAQLEKSRLLSDRFSAERPKGSFSTLEIQRTEQGDSAMYLCASSSLGGRVSYEQYFGPGTRLTVT.